This TCR beta chain was profiled in a study of Graves' ophthalmopathy and Graves' hyperthyroidism. V was shortened by 4 bases and J by 0 bases, with 16 bases between the two germline ends. CDR3 length equals 16 residues. Germline-derived CDR1 and CDR2 are SEHNR and FQNEAQ (reference sequence). RNA transcripts served as template for amplifying TCR beta CDR3 sequences. A first-round RT-PCR used HTBI primers, followed by a second-round multiplex PCR. One entry per CDR3 protein results from TCRdb running MiXCR on the multiplex PCR reads. The sample shows about 14,000 distinct CDR3 sequences, approximately 49% of them seen only once.

The origin of this receptor is a woman aged 30 to 39 with Graves' ophthalmopathy. V is TRBV7-9 and J is TRBJ2-7; D uncertain. The sequenced sample consisted of peripheral blood. The CDR3 here is CASSSRTRAASYEQYF. In DNA, the CDR3 is TGTGCCAGCAGCTCACGTACAAGGGCGGCCTCCTACGAGCAGTACTTC.